This T cell receptor beta chain was captured by sequencing in a study of T cells after yellow fever vaccination. One entry per CDR3 protein, called by TCRdb with MiXCR from the 5' RACE reads. The sample consists of about 350,000 distinct CDR3 sequences, roughly 8.4% of them appearing once. CDR1 and CDR2 (germline): MNHNS, SASEGT. The length of the CDR3 is 15 residues. Trimming removed 5 bases from V and 3 bases from J, with 15 bases in between. The origin of this receptor is a man aged 18 to 30 who received the YFV17D yellow fever vaccine. This specimen was PBMCs, taken about 49 days after the first yellow fever vaccination. V and J are TRBV6-1 and TRBJ2-3; perhaps TRBD2 as D (7 bases). In DNA, the CDR3 is TGTGCCAGCAGTCGCAGTGGGGGGGCAACAGATACGCAGTATTTT. This translates into CASSRSGGATDTQYF.